This T cell receptor (beta chain) comes out of a study of control samples from healthy donors and cancer patients. Using immunoSEQ multiplex PCR, the repertoire was profiled, and TCRdb retains in-frame clones only, with some absent. The table has 150,000 or so clones, approximately 92% seen once. This CDR3 comprises 18 residues. Looked up from germline, CDR1 is MGHRA and CDR2 is YSYEKL. Trimming took 1 base from V and 0 from J, leaving 17 bases between them. Input material: blood. This sequence originates from a woman in her forties or fifties in good health. This chain uses TRBV4-1 with TRBJ2-3; D possibly corresponds to TRBD2 (5 bases). CDR3 bases: TGCGCCAGCAGCCAAGGAGAATGGCATGAGCGGAGCACAGATACGCAGTATTTT. Protein sequence: CASSQGEWHERSTDTQYF.